One T cell receptor (beta chain) is described in this entry. Authors' processing steps: Reference gene primers were amplified, and this amplification served to estimate nucleated cell counts. Assay: immunoSEQ multiplex PCR; the TCRdb copy retains only in-frame clones and omits some. V and J calls plus clone size are reproduced from that table; the DNA served to infer D and trimming. Found here are about 250,000 clones, around 90% of them singletons; the top ten hold 1.9%. The sample originates from a study of blood T cell repertoires in COVID-19. Study in general: Italy, Spain and the United States were the sources of the convalescent and acute COVID-19 samples. PBMCs, B-cell-depleted T cells, or T cells were the source of the cDNA or gDNA that made up the material.

Trimming at V came to 1 base and at J to 4 bases, leaving 3 bases not matched to a gene. Germline V gene data show CDR1 as SNHLY and CDR2 as FYNNEI. The CDR3 is made up of 15 amino acids. Participants came from under 30 US areas, aged roughly 18 to 100 years. The material sequenced was PBMCs or T cells enriched from blood (not recorded which). The genes are TRBV2 and TRBJ1-5; TRBD1 aligns across 8 bases. The sequence came from a woman younger than 35 who had recovered from COVID-19. CDR3 DNA: TGTGCCAGCAGTGAAGGGAGACAGGGGAATCAGCCCCAGCATTTT. Translated: CASSEGRQGNQPQHF.